Following are 12 T cell receptor beta chains from one sample sequenced in a study of T cell repertoires in cytomegalovirus infection. These receptors lack a known antigen. MiXCR, applied by TCRdb to the reads, yields one record per CDR3 protein. The top ten hold around 15% of the sample, which has 900,000 to 950,000 distinct CDR3 sequences, about a third seen once. Sequenced here: cultured CD8+ T cells from PBMCs, sampled from culture after CMV antigen stimulation. The origin of the receptors is a human donor in good health (CMV status not recorded). Some clones in this sample may be carry-over from other donors' samples.

This clonotype was counted at least ten times. The chain combines TRBV7-2 with TRBJ2-5, with D possibly TRBD2 on 7 matching bases. The CDR3 is made up of 16 amino acids. CDR1 SGHTA and CDR2 FQGNSA come from the germline V gene. With 4 bases removed from V and 5 bases from J, the gap between germline ends came to 20 bases. CDR3 coding DNA: TGTGCCAGCAGCTCGAGGGCGGGGGCGGGGGACGAGACCCAGTACTTC. Translation: CASSSRAGAGDETQYF.

This clonotype was detected many times. This chain links TRBV6-2 or TRBV6-3 with TRBJ2-1, with no clear D. Germline V lookup: CDR1 MNHEY, CDR2 SVGEGT. The CDR3 is 15 amino acids. V was cut by 8 bases and J by 6 bases, with 20 bases left in between. The CDR3 reads CASATRHSSSNEQFF. The CDR3 region has the DNA TGTGCCAGCGCGACCCGGCATAGCAGTTCCAATGAGCAGTTCTTC.

This clonotype was seen many times. V is TRBV12-3 or TRBV12-4 and J is TRBJ2-5; 8 nucleotides align to TRBD2. The CDR3 has 18 amino acids. Trimming removed 3 bases from V and 5 bases from J; junction bases left unmatched: 17. The CDR3 DNA follows: TGTGCCAGCAGTTTTGCGCCTTGGCCTGGACTAGCTGGGGAGACCCAGTACTTC. Translating gives CASSFAPWPGLAGETQYF.

The rearrangement joins TRBV7-9 to TRBJ2-3; possibly TRBD1 for D (5 bases). The length of the CDR3 is 13 residues. With 3 bases removed from V and 5 bases from J, the gap between germline ends came to 9 bases. CDR1 and CDR2 (germline): SEHNR, FQNEAQ (reference sequence). In DNA form, the CDR3 reads TGTGCCAGCAGCTTCGCAGGGCGAGATACGCAGTATTTT. It codes for CASSFAGRDTQYF.

This clonotype showed up just a few times. The rearrangement links TRBV12-3 or TRBV12-4 to TRBJ1-2; D is ambiguous. The CDR3 extends over 13 amino acids. Deletions cut 6 bases from V and 7 bases from J, with 15 bases between. In nucleotides, the CDR3 is TGTGCCAGCAGGCTTGTGTCGGAAATTGGCTACACCTTC. Encoded protein: CASRLVSEIGYTF.

This rearrangement joins TRBV12-5 to TRBJ2-5; D is uncertain. V lost 0 bases, J lost 5 bases, and 16 bases lay in between. CDR3 length: 16 residues. Germline V CDR1 and CDR2: LGHNT, FRNRAP. The chain's CDR3 is CASGLVPQGSKETQYF. For the CDR3, the DNA is TGTGCTAGTGGTTTGGTACCCCAAGGTTCCAAGGAGACCCAGTACTTC.

The sample holds a few counts of this clonotype. V gene TRBV27 combines with J gene TRBJ2-1, with D possibly matching TRBD1 (6 bases). V lost 4 bases and J lost 3, with 10 bases in between. From germline, CDR1 is MNHEY and CDR2 SMNVEV (reference sequence). This CDR3 has 14 amino acids. DNA of the CDR3: TGTGCCAGCAGTTCCCGGACAGACTACAATGAGCAGTTCTTC. Its translation: CASSSRTDYNEQFF.

Remarks on this clonotype: The junction differs from germline at one of its ends, possibly a read error. The J gene is TRBJ2-6, the V gene TRBV19; 11 bases are shared with TRBD1. Germline loops: CDR1 LNHDA, CDR2 SQIVND (reference sequence). CDR3 length: 17 residues. The CDR3 region is CVSSITDRGLGANVLTF. CDR3 DNA: TGTGTCAGTAGTATCACGGACAGGGGGCTGGGGGCCAACGTCCTGACTTTC. Full variable domain (outside the CDR3, taken from reference TRBV19 and TRBJ2-6): DGGITQSPKYLFRKEGQNVTLSCEQNLNHDAMYWYRQDPGQGLRLIYYSQIVNDFQKGDIAEGYSVSREKKESFPLTVTSAQKNPTAFYLCVSSITDRGLGANVLTFGAGSRLTVL.

With respect to this clonotype: The junction does not match germline at one end; this may be a read error. The chain uses TRBV27 and TRBJ1-5; the D is unclear. The CDR3 consists of 13 residues. CDR1 and CDR2 from the germline V gene are MNHEY and SMNVEV (reference sequence). The CDR3 is CASGLTGDQPQHF. The CDR3 nucleotides read TGTGCCAGCGGTTTGACCGGGGATCAGCCCCAGCATTTT.

The chain joins TRBV29-1 to TRBJ1-1, with D perhaps matching TRBD1 (6 bases). Germline-derived CDR1 and CDR2 are SQVTM and ANQGSEA. The CDR3 totals 13 residues. With 3 bases removed from V and 3 bases from J, the gap between germline ends came to 11 bases. Here the CDR3 DNA reads TGCAGCGTTGAGAGCGGGGGCTACACTGAAGCTTTCTTT. It is translated as CSVESGGYTEAFF.

Points on this clonotype: This may arise from a read error, as a much more abundant clone is one base away. This sequence joins TRBV7-4 and TRBJ2-3; unclear D gene. The CDR3 has 16 residues. Germline CDR1 and CDR2: SGHVT and SQSDAQ. CDR3 DNA: TGTGCCATCAGCTCTAAGGCTTCAGTGGGAACAGATACGCAGTATTTT. It yields the protein CAISSKASVGTDTQYF.

This clonotype was observed many times. The rearrangement uses TRBV7-9 and TRBJ2-1, with 14 bases fitting TRBD2. J gave up 1 base and V 5 bases, and 10 bases lay outside the gene matches. This CDR3 is built from 19 residues. Looked up from germline, CDR1 is SEHNR and CDR2 is FQNEAQ (reference sequence). The CDR3 region is CASSLPTSGGAPSYNEQFF. The CDR3 coding sequence is TGTGCCAGCAGCCTCCCGACTAGCGGGGGGGCCCCTTCCTACAATGAGCAGTTCTTC.